The subject of this entry is one TCR beta chain. Its antigen is undetermined. In germline, CDR1 is MDHEN, CDR2 SYDVKM. The CDR3 length is 14 residues. The J segment lost 2 bases and the V segment lost 5 bases, leaving 5 bases of the junction unmatched. Sorted cells were HLA-DR+CD14-CD3+CD4+CD25low/- peripheral blood cells. This sample was taken from a study of circulating and synovial CD4+ cells in juvenile arthritis. The study's findings and limits: Circulating pathogenic-like lymphocytes shared a substantially higher fraction of CDR3 sequences with synovium than bulk blood. Traditional Vbeta family usage analysis missed the pathogenic-like versus bulk difference.

Assay: immunoSEQ multiplex PCR; the TCRdb copy retains only in-frame clones and omits some. Of approximately 1,900 clones detected, about 93% appear once; the ten largest clones hold 2.5% to 3.5%. The J gene is TRBJ1-2, the V gene TRBV28; TRBD1 matches at 7 bases. This TCR was recovered from a human patient with juvenile idiopathic arthritis. Some clones in this sample may be carry-over from other donors' samples. Material: HLA-DR+ CD4+ T cells from blood. Subset of the sample: circulating pathogenic-like lymphocytes, sorted as HLA-DR+CD14-CD3+CD4+CD25low/- blood T cells. CDR3 residues: CASSQGVRNYGYTF. The CDR3 DNA reads TGTGCCAGCAGTCAGGGGGTGAGGAACTATGGCTACACCTTC.